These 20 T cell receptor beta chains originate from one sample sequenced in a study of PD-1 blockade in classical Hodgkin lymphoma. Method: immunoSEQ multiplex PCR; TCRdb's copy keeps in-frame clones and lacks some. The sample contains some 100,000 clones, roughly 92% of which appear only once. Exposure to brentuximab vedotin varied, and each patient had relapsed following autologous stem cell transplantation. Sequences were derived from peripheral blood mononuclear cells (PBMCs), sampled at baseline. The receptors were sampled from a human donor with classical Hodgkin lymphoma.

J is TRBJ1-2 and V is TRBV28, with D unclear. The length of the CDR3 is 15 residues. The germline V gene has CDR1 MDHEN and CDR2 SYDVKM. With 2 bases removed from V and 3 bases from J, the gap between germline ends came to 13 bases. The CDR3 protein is CASSLSRNGDYGYTF. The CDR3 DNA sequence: TGTGCCAGCAGTTTAAGTCGTAATGGGGACTATGGCTACACCTTC.

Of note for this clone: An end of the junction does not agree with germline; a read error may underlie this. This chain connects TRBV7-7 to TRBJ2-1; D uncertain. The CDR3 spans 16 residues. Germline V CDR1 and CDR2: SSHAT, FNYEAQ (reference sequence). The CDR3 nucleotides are TGTGCTAGCAGCTCATCTGAGGCGGCTTCATACAATGAGCAGTTCTTC. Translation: CASSSSEAASYNEQFF.

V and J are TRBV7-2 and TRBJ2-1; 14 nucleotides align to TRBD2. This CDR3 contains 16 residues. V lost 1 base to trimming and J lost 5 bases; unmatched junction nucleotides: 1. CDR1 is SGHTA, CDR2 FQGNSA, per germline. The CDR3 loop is CASSLGLAGGHNEQFF. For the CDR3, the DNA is TGTGCCAGCAGCTTAGGACTAGCGGGAGGGCACAATGAGCAGTTCTTC.

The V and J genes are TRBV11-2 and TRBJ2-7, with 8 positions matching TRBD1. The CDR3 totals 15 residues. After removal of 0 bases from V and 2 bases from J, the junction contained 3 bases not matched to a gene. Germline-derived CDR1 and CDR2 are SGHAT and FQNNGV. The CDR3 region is CASSLDRGLAYEQYF. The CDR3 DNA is TGTGCCAGCAGCTTAGACAGGGGGCTGGCCTACGAGCAGTACTTC. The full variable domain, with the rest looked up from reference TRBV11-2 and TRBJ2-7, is EAGVAQSPRYKIIEKRQSVAFWCNPISGHATLYWYQQILGQGPKLLIQFQNNGVVDDSQLPKDRFSAERLKGVDSTLKIQPAKLEDSAVYLCASSLDRGLAYEQYFGPGTRLTVT.

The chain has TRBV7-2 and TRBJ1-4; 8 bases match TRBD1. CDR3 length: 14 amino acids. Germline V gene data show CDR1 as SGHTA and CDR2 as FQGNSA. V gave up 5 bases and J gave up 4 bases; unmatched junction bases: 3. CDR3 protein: CASSPDRGNEKLFF. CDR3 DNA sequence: TGTGCCAGCAGCCCAGACAGGGGTAATGAAAAACTGTTTTTT.

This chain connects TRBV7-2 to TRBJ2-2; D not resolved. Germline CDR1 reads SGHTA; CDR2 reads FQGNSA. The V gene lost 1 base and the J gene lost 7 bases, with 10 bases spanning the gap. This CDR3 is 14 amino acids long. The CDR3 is CASSLEALGGELFF. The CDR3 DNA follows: TGTGCCAGCAGCTTAGAGGCCCTGGGCGGGGAGCTGTTTTTT.

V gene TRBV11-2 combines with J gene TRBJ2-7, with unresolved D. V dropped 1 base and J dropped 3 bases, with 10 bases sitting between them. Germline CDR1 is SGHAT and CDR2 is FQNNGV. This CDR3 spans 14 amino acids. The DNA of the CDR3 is TGTGCCAGCAGCTTAGCAGACCCCAGCTACGAGCAGTACTTC. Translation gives CASSLADPSYEQYF.

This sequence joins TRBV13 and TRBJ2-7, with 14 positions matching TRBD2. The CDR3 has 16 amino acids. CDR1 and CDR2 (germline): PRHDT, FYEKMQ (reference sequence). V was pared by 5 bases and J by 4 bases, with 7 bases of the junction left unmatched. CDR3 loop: CASSPFGTSGSYEQYF. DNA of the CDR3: TGTGCCAGCAGCCCCTTCGGGACTAGCGGGAGTTACGAGCAGTACTTC. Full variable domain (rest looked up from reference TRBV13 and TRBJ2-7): AAGVIQSPRHLIKEKRETATLKCYPIPRHDTVYWYQQGPGQDPQFLISFYEKMQSDKGSIPDRFSAQQFSDYHSELNMSSLELGDSALYFCASSPFGTSGSYEQYFGPGTRLTVT.

The CDR3 region has the DNA TGTGCCAGTAGTATTGCCAGGGGGCACGACTATGGCTACACCTTC. Its translation is CASSIARGHDYGYTF. The chain couples TRBV19 to TRBJ1-2; 8 bases align to TRBD1. CDR1 is LNHDA and CDR2 is SQIVND in the germline V gene (reference sequence). This CDR3 has 15 amino acids. J lost 3 bases, V lost 3 bases, and 6 bases had no gene match. Supplemented by reference TRBV19 and TRBJ1-2, the full variable domain reads DGGITQSPKYLFRKEGQNVTLSCEQNLNHDAMYWYRQDPGQGLRLIYYSQIVNDFQKGDIAEGYSVSREKKESFPLTVTSAQKNPTAFYLCASSIARGHDYGYTFGSGTRLTVV.

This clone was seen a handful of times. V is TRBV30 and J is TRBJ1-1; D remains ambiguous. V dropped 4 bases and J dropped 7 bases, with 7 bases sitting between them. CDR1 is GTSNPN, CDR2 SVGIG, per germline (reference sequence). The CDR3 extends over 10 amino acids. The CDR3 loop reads CAWTAVEAFF. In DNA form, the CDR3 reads TGTGCCTGGACCGCGGTTGAAGCTTTCTTT.

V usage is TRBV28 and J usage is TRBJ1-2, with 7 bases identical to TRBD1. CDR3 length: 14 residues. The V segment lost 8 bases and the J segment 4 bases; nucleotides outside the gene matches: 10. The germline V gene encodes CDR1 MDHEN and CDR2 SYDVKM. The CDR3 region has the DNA TGTGCCAGCGGGGGGGACAGCGCGACCTATGGCTACACCTTC. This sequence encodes CASGGDSATYGYTF.

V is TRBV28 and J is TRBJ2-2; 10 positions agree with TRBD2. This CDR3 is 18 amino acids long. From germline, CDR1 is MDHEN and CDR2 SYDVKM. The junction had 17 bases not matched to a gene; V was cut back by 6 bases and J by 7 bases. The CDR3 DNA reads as TGTGCCAGCAGCCTAGGGGGGCTAGCGGGAGACGTGAGCGGGGAGCTGTTTTTT. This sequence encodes CASSLGGLAGDVSGELFF.

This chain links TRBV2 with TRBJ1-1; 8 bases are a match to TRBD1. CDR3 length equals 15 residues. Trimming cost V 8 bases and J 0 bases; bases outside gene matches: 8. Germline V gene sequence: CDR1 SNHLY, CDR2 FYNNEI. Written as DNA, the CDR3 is TGTGCCAGCGCGACAGGGGTAGGGATGAACACTGAAGCTTTCTTT. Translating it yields CASATGVGMNTEAFF.

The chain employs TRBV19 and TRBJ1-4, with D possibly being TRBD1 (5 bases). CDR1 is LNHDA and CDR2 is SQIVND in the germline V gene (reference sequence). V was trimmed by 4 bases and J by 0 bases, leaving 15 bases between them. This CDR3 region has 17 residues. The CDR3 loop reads CASSTLRDSATNEKLFF. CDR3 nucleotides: TGTGCCAGTAGTACCCTAAGAGACAGCGCAACTAATGAAAAACTGTTTTTT.

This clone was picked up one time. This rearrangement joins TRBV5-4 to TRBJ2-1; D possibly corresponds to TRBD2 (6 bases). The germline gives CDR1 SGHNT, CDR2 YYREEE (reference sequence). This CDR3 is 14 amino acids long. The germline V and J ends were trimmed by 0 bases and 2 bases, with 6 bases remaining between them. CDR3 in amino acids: CASSLGLAYNEQFF. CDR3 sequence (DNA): TGTGCCAGCAGCTTGGGACTAGCCTACAATGAGCAGTTCTTC.

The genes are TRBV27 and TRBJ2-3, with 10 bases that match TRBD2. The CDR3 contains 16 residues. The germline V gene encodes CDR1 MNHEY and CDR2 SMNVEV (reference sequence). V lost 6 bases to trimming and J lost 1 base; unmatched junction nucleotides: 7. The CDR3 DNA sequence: TGTGCCAGCAGAACTCTCCTAGCGGGAGGCACAGATACGCAGTATTTT. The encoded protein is CASRTLLAGGTDTQYF.

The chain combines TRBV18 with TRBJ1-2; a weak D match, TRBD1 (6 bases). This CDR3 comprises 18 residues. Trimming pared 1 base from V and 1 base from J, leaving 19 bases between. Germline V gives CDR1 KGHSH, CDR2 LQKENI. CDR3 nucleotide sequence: TGTGCCAGCTCACCACAATCAGGGGCCAAATCCCTTAACTATGGCTACACCTTC. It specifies CASSPQSGAKSLNYGYTF.

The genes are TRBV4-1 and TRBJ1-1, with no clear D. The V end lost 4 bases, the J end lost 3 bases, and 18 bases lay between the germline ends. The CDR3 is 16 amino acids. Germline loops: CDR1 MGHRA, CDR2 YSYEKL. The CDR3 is CASSLREVGRDTEAFF. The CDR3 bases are TGCGCCAGCAGCCTCCGAGAGGTCGGCCGGGACACTGAAGCTTTCTTT.

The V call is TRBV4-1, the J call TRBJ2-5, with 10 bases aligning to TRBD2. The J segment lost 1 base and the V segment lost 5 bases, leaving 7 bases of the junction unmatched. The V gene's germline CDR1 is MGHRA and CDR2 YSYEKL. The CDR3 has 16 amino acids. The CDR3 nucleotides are TGCGCCAGCAGCTATAATAGCGGGAGGCTCCAAGAGACCCAGTACTTC. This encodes CASSYNSGRLQETQYF.

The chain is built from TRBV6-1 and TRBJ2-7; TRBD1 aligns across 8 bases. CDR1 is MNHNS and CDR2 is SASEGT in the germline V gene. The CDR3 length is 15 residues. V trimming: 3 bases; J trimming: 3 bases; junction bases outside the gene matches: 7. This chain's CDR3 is CASSEAQGASYEQYF. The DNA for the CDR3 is TGTGCCAGCAGTGAGGCCCAGGGGGCGAGCTACGAGCAGTACTTC.